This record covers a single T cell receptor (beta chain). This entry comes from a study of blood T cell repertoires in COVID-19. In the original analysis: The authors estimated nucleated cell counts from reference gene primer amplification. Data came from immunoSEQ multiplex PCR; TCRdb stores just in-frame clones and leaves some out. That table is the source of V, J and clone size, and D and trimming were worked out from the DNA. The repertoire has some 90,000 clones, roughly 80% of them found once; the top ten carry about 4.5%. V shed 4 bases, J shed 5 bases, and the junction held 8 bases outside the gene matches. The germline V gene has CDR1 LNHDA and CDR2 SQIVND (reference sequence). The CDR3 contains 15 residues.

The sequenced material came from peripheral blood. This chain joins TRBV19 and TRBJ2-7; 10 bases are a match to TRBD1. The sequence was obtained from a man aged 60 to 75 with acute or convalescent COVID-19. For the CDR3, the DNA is TGTGCCAGTAGTACCGGGGGACAGGGGTTCCACGAGCAGTACTTC. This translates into CASSTGGQGFHEQYF.